Listed here is a single T cell receptor beta chain. V was pared by 6 bases and J by 2 bases, with 4 bases of the junction left unmatched. Germline CDR1 and CDR2: MNHEY and SMNVEV (reference sequence). The CDR3 covers 13 residues. The data were obtained in a study of technical replicates of blood from a few donors. The data were produced by immunoSEQ multiplex PCR, yet TCRdb's version contains in-frame clones alone and is incomplete. This sample has tens of thousands of clones, with about 91% found just once. Sequenced sample: PBMCs. This TCR was sampled from a human donor in good health. Some clones in this sample may be carry-over from other donors' samples. The rearrangement uses TRBV27 and TRBJ2-7; 7 bases are a match to TRBD2. DNA for the CDR3: TGTGCCAGCAGCCTAGGACTAGCCTACGAGCAGTACTTC. Its protein product is CASSLGLAYEQYF.